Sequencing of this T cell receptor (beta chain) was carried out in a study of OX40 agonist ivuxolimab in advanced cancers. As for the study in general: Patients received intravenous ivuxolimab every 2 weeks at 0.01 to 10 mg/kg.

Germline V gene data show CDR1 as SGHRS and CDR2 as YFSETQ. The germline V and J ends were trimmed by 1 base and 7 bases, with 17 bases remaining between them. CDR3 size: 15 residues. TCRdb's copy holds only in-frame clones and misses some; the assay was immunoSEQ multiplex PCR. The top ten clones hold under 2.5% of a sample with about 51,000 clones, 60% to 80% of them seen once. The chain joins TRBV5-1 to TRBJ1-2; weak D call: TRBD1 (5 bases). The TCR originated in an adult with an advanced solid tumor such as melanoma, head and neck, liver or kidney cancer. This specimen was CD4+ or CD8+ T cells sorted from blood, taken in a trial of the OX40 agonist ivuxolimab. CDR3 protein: CASSLIAGPSVGYTF. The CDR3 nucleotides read TGCGCCAGCAGCTTGATCGCAGGGCCCTCGGTTGGCTACACCTTC.